Each of the 23 T cell receptor beta chains below was sequenced from the same sample in a study of blood T cell repertoires in COVID-19. Sequencing used immunoSEQ multiplex PCR; TCRdb keeps in-frame clones, though not all of them. In the table there are under 200,000 clones, around four fifths of which are singletons. The sequenced sample was peripheral blood. The receptor set was obtained from a woman aged 35 to 49 with acute or convalescent COVID-19.

The chain has TRBV7-2 and TRBJ1-4; tentatively, D is TRBD1 (6 bases). CDR3 size: 14 residues. V was cut by 5 bases and J by 5 bases, with 12 bases left in between. Looked up from germline, CDR1 is SGHTA and CDR2 is FQGNSA. The CDR3 protein is CASSVGQTNEKLFF. For the CDR3, the DNA is TGTGCCAGCAGCGTTGGACAGACAAATGAAAAACTGTTTTTT.

The J gene is TRBJ1-1, the V gene TRBV10-3; 8 bases agree with TRBD1. CDR3 size: 15 residues. CDR1 is ENHRY and CDR2 is SYGVKD in the germline V gene. J gave up 1 base and V 4 bases, and 5 bases lay outside the gene matches. The CDR3 coding sequence is TGTGCCATCAGTGTCCAGGACAGGGAGAACACTGAAGCTTTCTTT. Translating it yields CAISVQDRENTEAFF.

The V and J genes are TRBV5-1 and TRBJ2-2; maybe TRBD2 (6 bases). Germline V gene sequence: CDR1 SGHRS, CDR2 YFSETQ. The CDR3 extends over 16 amino acids. The V and J ends lost 0 bases and 4 bases respectively, with 13 bases between them. DNA of the CDR3: TGCGCCAGCAGCTTGGTAGGAGGGCGCGGCACCGGGGAGCTGTTTTTT. Amino acids: CASSLVGGRGTGELFF.

V and J are TRBV6-5 and TRBJ2-3; D unresolved. Germline V gene lookup returns CDR1 MNHEY and CDR2 SVGAGI. Trimming stripped 0 bases from V and 4 bases from J, with 8 bases between. This CDR3 region has 14 residues. The CDR3 DNA reads as TGTGCCAGCAGTTACTCGACTCGCCCAGATACGCAGTATTTT. Amino acids: CASSYSTRPDTQYF.

CDR3 loop: CASSLASGDQPQHF. CDR3 DNA sequence: TGTGCCAGCAGCTTAGCTTCAGGGGACCAGCCCCAGCATTTT. This rearrangement joins TRBV11-2 to TRBJ1-5, with TRBD1 as a possible D gene (6 bases). Germline V CDR1 and CDR2: SGHAT, FQNNGV. The CDR3 runs 14 residues. Trimming took 1 base from V and 7 from J, leaving 11 bases between them.

The chain has TRBV5-1 and TRBJ2-5, with 8 bases identical to TRBD1. Germline CDR1 reads SGHRS; CDR2 reads YFSETQ. There are 16 residues in the CDR3. V was pared by 1 base and J by 4 bases, with 9 bases of the junction left unmatched. The CDR3 DNA sequence: TGCGCCAGCAGCTTGCTAGCTTTCGGACAGGGAGAGACCCAGTACTTC. Residues: CASSLLAFGQGETQYF.

The chain has TRBV15 and TRBJ2-1, with a possible D match to TRBD2 (6 bases). V was pared by 3 bases and J by 5 bases, with 23 bases between. The CDR3 runs to 18 residues. Germline CDR1 LNHNV, CDR2 YYDKDF (reference sequence). The CDR3 DNA reads TGTGCCACCAGCAGCCACTACTGGCGGGGATTCAGGAACAATGAGCAGTTCTTC. Its protein is CATSSHYWRGFRNNEQFF.

This clone was recorded only once. The chain couples TRBV7-2 to TRBJ2-1; D is uncertain. The V end was cut by 5 bases, the J end by 0 bases, with 14 bases between. The V gene's germline CDR1 is SGHTA and CDR2 FQGNSA. The CDR3 contains 16 residues. The CDR3 protein is CASSKTSTSSYNEQFF. In nucleotides, the CDR3 is TGTGCCAGCAGCAAGACTTCCACCAGCTCCTACAATGAGCAGTTCTTC. The full variable domain, its missing parts supplied by reference TRBV7-2 and TRBJ2-1, is GAGVSQSPSNKVTEKGKDVELRCDPISGHTALYWYRQSLGQGLEFLIYFQGNSAPDKSGLPSDRFSAERTGGSVSTLTIQRTQQEDSAVYLCASSKTSTSSYNEQFFGPGTRLTVL.

The chain employs TRBV3-1 (or the pseudogene TRBV3-2) and TRBJ2-1; 9 bases align to TRBD2. Germline assignment: CDR1 LGHDT and CDR2 YNNKEL (reference sequence). V lost 4 bases and J lost 9; bases outside the gene matches: 13. The CDR3 contains 16 residues. CDR3 coding DNA: TGTGCCAGCAGCCCTTTAGCGGGAGTCCTAATCGGTGAGCAGTTCTTC. Residues: CASSPLAGVLIGEQFF.

The chain couples TRBV24-1 to TRBJ2-2, with a tentative D call TRBD1 (6 bases). CDR1 is KGHDR, CDR2 SFDVKD, per germline. Trimming cost V 8 bases and J 5 bases, with 11 bases left between them. The CDR3 spans 13 residues. The CDR3 here is CATKLGGTGELFF. CDR3 nucleotide sequence: TGTGCCACCAAATTAGGGGGAACCGGGGAGCTGTTTTTT.

The chain employs TRBV7-6 and TRBJ1-1; TRBD1 might be the D (5 bases). The germline V gene has CDR1 SGHVS and CDR2 FNYEAQ. The CDR3 has 14 residues. Deletions cut 2 bases from V and 0 bases from J, with 7 bases between. The CDR3 DNA follows: TGTGCCAGCAGCTTACAGGGCTTGAACACTGAAGCTTTCTTT. Protein: CASSLQGLNTEAFF. Looking up the rest from reference TRBV7-6 and TRBJ1-1 gives the full variable domain: GAGVSQSPRYKVTKRGQDVALRCDPISGHVSLYWYRQALGQGPEFLTYFNYEAQQDKSGLPNDRFSAERPEGSISTLTIQRTEQRDSAMYRCASSLQGLNTEAFFGQGTRLTVV.

The rearrangement links TRBV5-4 to TRBJ2-1; possible D gene TRBD2, 5 bases. CDR1 SGHNT and CDR2 YYREEE come from the germline V gene (reference sequence). V dropped 1 base and J dropped 4 bases, with 18 bases sitting between them. The CDR3 contains 17 residues. In DNA form, the CDR3 reads TGTGCCAGCAGCTTGTTAGGGAGTGGCTCACTTTACAATGAGCAGTTCTTC. Translated, it gives CASSLLGSGSLYNEQFF.

The rearrangement links TRBV28 to TRBJ2-7, with 11 bases identical to TRBD2. CDR1 is MDHEN and CDR2 is SYDVKM in the germline V gene. Trimming removed 5 bases from V and 8 bases from J; junction bases left unmatched: 11. The CDR3 runs to 15 residues. CDR3 DNA: TGTGCCAGCAGTCTGCCGACTAGCGGGGCGATCCAGCAGTACTTC. It specifies CASSLPTSGAIQQYF.

As regards this clone: Other nucleotide sequences in the sample specify the same CDR3. CDR3 sequence reads: CASRLTGARGYTF. In DNA, the CDR3 is TGTGCCAGCAGACTAACAGGGGCTCGTGGCTACACCTTC. This chain links TRBV2 with TRBJ1-2, with 7 bases identical to TRBD1. The CDR3 loop spans 13 amino acids. Germline V gives CDR1 SNHLY, CDR2 FYNNEI. Unmatched junction bases numbered 8, after V lost 6 bases and J lost 7 bases.

The chain is built from TRBV9 and TRBJ1-3; TRBD1 agrees at 8 bases. V was pared by 9 bases and J by 4 bases, with 12 bases of the junction left unmatched. Germline values: CDR1 SGDLS, CDR2 YYNGEE. The CDR3 length is 15 residues. This CDR3 reads CANPGPTGAGNTIYF. DNA for the CDR3: TGTGCCAACCCGGGACCGACAGGGGCCGGAAACACCATATATTTT.

The gene calls are TRBV28 and TRBJ1-2; D gene ambiguous. The CDR3 extends over 10 amino acids. CDR1 and CDR2 from the germline V gene are MDHEN and SYDVKM. Trimming cost V 9 bases and J 4 bases, with 6 bases left between them. This CDR3 is CASQSYGYTF. The CDR3 region has the DNA TGTGCCAGTCAATCCTATGGCTACACCTTC.

In this sample, this clone turned up a few times. V gene TRBV6-2 or TRBV6-3 combines with J gene TRBJ2-7, with D tentatively TRBD2 (5 bases). This CDR3 comprises 17 residues. The germline CDR1 and CDR2 sequences are MNHEY and SVGEGT. Deletions cut 2 bases from V and 3 bases from J, with 20 bases between. The CDR3 sequence is CASSYGGTTILDYEQYF. CDR3 sequence (DNA): TGTGCCAGCAGTTACGGCGGCACGACTATATTGGACTACGAGCAGTACTTC.

This clone was recorded once. The chain couples TRBV4-2 to TRBJ2-2; 9 positions agree with TRBD2. The CDR3 sequence is 19 residues long. The germline V gene has CDR1 LGHNA and CDR2 YNFKEQ. J was trimmed by 4 bases and V by 3 bases; bases with no gene match: 15. CDR3 sequence (DNA): TGTGCCAGCAGCCAGACCCAAGGTAGCGGGAGTTTGACCACCGGGGAGCTGTTTTTT. Translated: CASSQTQGSGSLTTGELFF.

Here the CDR3 reads CASRKSSGYQETQYF. The CDR3 coding sequence is TGCGCCAGCAGAAAGAGTAGCGGTTACCAAGAGACCCAGTACTTC. V gene TRBV4-1 combines with J gene TRBJ2-5; D possibly corresponds to TRBD2 (6 bases). The CDR3 has 15 amino acids. Between the trimmed V and J ends, which lost 6 bases and 0 bases, there was a span of 14 bases. The germline gives CDR1 MGHRA, CDR2 YSYEKL.

The chain links TRBV5-4 to TRBJ1-3; possibly TRBD1 for D (6 bases). V was pared by 3 bases and J by 0 bases, with 13 bases between. CDR1 and CDR2 from the germline V gene are SGHNT and YYREEE (reference sequence). This CDR3 is 16 amino acids long. CDR3 region: CASSSQGIRSGNTIYF. CDR3 coding DNA: TGTGCCAGCAGCTCACAGGGAATACGCTCTGGAAACACCATATATTTT.

The chain uses TRBV15 and TRBJ2-2; 12 nucleotides match TRBD1. The V gene end was trimmed by 5 bases and the J gene end by 4 bases; junction bases not matched to a gene: 2. The CDR3 extends over 15 amino acids. CDR1 is LNHNV, CDR2 YYDKDF, per germline (reference sequence). The CDR3 nucleotides read TGTGCCACCAGCTGGGACAGGGGGCCCACCGGGGAGCTGTTTTTT. Amino acid sequence: CATSWDRGPTGELFF.

The chain employs TRBV2 and TRBJ2-1; TRBD2 matches at 8 bases. Germline V lookup: CDR1 SNHLY, CDR2 FYNNEI. V lost 1 base, J lost 2 bases, and 1 base stayed unmatched. The CDR3 runs 15 residues. The CDR3 is CASSEELAAYNEQFF. DNA for the CDR3: TGTGCCAGCAGTGAAGAACTAGCGGCCTACAATGAGCAGTTCTTC.

The chain employs TRBV10-3 and TRBJ2-7; D might be TRBD1 (6 bases). CDR3 length: 14 amino acids. Between the trimmed V and J ends, which lost 0 bases and 3 bases, there was a span of 9 bases. The V gene's germline CDR1 is ENHRY and CDR2 SYGVKD. The CDR3 DNA is TGTGCCATCAGTGAGTCTGCAGGGGACTACGAGCAGTACTTC. Protein sequence: CAISESAGDYEQYF.